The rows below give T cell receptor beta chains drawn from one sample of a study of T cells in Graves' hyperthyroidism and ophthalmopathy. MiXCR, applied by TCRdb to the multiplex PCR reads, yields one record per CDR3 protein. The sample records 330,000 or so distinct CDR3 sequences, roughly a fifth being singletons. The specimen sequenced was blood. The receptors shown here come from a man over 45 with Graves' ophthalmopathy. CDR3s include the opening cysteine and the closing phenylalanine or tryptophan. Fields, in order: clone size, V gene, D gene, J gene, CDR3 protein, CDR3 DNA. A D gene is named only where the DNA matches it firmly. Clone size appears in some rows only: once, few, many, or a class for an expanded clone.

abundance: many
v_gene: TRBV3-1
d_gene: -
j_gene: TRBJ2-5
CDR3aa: CASSQNAVTAGETQYF
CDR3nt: TGTGCCAGCAGCCAGAACGCTGTGACAGCAGGAGAGACCCAGTACTTC

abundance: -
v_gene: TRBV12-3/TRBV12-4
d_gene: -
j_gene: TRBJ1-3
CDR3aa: CASSLLSGPGNTIYF
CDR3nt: TGTGCCAGCAGTTTACTCTCGGGACCGGGAAACACCATATATTTT

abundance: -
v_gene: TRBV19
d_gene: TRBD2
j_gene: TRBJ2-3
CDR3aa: CASSMSGRGDTQYF
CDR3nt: TGTGCCAGTAGTATGAGCGGGAGAGGAGATACGCAGTATTTT

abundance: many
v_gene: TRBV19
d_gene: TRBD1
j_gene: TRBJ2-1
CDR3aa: CASRTLQGSYNEQFF
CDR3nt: TGTGCCAGTAGGACCCTACAGGGGTCCTACAATGAGCAGTTCTTC

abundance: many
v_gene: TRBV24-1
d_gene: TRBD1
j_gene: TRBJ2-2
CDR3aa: CATSDLDRDTGELFF
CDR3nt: TGTGCCACCAGTGATTTGGACAGGGACACCGGGGAGCTGTTTTTT

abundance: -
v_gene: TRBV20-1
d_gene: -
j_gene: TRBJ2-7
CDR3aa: CSAVGALYEQYF
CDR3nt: TGCAGTGCCGTTGGGGCCCTTTACGAGCAGTACTTC

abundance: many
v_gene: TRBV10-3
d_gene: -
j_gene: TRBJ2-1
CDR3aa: CAISGGLSSYNEQFF
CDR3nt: TGTGCCATCAGTGGAGGCCTTAGCTCCTACAATGAGCAGTTCTTC

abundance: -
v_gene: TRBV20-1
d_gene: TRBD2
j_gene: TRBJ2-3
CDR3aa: CSAINPSGSSLDTQYF
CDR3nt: TGCAGTGCTATCAATCCTAGCGGGAGTTCGTTAGATACGCAGTATTTT

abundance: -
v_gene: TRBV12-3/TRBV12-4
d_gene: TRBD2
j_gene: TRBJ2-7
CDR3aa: CASNSGDTYEQYF
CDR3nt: TGTGCCAGCAATAGCGGGGACACCTACGAGCAGTACTTC

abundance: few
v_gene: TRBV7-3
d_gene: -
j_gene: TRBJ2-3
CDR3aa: CASSQSRDTQYF
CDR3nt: TGTGCCAGCAGCCAGTCGCGGGATACGCAGTATTTT

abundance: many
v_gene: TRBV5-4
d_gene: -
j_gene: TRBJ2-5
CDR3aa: CASSPSTGGGETQYF
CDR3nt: TGTGCCAGCAGCCCCTCGACAGGTGGGGGGGAGACCCAGTACTTC

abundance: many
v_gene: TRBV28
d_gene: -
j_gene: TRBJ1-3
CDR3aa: CASRPTFGGSGNTIYF
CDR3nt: TGTGCCAGCAGACCCACATTCGGGGGCTCTGGAAACACCATATATTTT

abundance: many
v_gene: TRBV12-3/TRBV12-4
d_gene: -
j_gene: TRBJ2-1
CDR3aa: CASSLGTTSYNEQFF
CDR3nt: TGTGCCAGCAGTTTAGGTACGACCTCCTACAATGAGCAGTTCTTC

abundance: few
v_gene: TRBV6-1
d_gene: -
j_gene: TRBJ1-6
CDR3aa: CASSGAGSGNSPLHF
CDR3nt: TGTGCCAGCAGCGGAGCAGGGAGTGGGAATTCACCCCTCCACTTT

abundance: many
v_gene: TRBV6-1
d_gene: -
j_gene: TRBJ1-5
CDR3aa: CASSYQGGDQPQHF
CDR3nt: TGTGCCAGCAGTTATCAGGGCGGAGATCAGCCCCAGCATTTT

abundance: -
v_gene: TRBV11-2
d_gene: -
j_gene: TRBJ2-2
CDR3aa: CASRTPANTGELFF
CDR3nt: TGTGCCAGCAGAACCCCAGCGAACACCGGGGAGCTGTTTTTT

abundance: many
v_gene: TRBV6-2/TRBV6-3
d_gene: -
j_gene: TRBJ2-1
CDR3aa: CASSVYPHNEQFF
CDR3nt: TGTGCCAGCAGCGTCTACCCCCACAATGAGCAGTTCTTC

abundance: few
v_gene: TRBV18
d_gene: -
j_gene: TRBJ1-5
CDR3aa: CASSPTEGTPQPQHF
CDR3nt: TGTGCCAGCTCACCAACCGAGGGCACTCCTCAGCCCCAGCATTTT

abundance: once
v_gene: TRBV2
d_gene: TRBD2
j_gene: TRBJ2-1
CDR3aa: CASTPGLARDNEQFF
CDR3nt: TGTGCCAGCACTCCGGGACTAGCGAGGGACAATGAGCAGTTCTTC

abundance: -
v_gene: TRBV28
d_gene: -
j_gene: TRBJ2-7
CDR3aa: CASKTSSYEQYF
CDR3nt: TGTGCCAGCAAGACTAGTAGCTACGAGCAGTACTTC

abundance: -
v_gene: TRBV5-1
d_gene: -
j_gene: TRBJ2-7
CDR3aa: CASSFSQTREQYF
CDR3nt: TGCGCCAGCAGCTTTTCTCAAACCCGCGAGCAGTACTTC

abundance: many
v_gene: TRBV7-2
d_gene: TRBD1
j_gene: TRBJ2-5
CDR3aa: CASSKDRGLETQYF
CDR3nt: TGTGCCAGCAGCAAGGACAGGGGGCTAGAGACCCAGTACTTC

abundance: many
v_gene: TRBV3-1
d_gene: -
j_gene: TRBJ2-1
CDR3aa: CASSLDPTTDEQFF
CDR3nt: TGTGCCAGCAGCCTTGATCCCACCACCGATGAGCAGTTCTTC

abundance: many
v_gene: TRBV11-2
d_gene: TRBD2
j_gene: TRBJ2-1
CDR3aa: CASSLAGLANEQFF
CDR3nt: TGTGCCAGCAGCTTAGCGGGACTAGCAAATGAGCAGTTCTTC

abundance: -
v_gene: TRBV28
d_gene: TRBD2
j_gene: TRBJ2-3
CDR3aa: CASRFSGRYSTDTQYF
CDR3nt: TGTGCCAGCAGGTTTAGCGGGAGGTATAGCACAGATACGCAGTATTTT

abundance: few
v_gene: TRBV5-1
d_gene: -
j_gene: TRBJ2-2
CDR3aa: CASSLRSLTGELFF
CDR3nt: TGCGCCAGCAGTCTCCGGTCCCTCACCGGGGAGCTGTTTTTT

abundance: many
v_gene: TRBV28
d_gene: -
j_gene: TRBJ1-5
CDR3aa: CASSWGGQPQHF
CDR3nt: TGTGCCAGCTCATGGGGGGGACAGCCCCAGCATTTT

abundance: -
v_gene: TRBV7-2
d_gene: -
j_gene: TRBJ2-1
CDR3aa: CASSLEGVPSSYNEQFF
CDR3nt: TGTGCCAGCAGCTTAGAAGGCGTCCCGAGCTCCTACAATGAGCAGTTCTTC

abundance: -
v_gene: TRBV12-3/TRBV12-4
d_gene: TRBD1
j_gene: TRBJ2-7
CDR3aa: CASSLTIQGAVYEQYF
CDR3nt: TGTGCCAGCAGTTTAACTATACAGGGGGCGGTATACGAGCAGTACTTC

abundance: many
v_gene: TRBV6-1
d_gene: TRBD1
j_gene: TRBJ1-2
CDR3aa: CASSRSAGGGYTF
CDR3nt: TGTGCCAGCAGCCGTTCGGCAGGGGGTGGCTACACCTTC

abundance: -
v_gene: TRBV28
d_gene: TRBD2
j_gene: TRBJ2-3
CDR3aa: CASSSRTSGRRGYTQYF
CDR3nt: TGTGCCAGCAGTTCCAGGACTAGCGGGAGGAGAGGGTATACGCAGTATTTT

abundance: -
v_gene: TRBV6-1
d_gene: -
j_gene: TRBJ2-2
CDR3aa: CASSATPNTGELFF
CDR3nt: TGTGCCAGCAGCGCGACTCCTAACACCGGGGAGCTGTTTTTT

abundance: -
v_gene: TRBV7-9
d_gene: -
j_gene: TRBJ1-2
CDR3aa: CASSFFPATAQGREGYTF
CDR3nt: TGTGCCAGCAGCTTTTTTCCCGCGACGGCGCAGGGTAGGGAGGGCTACACCTTC

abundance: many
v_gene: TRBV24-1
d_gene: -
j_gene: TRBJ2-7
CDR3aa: CATSPDGGNYEQYF
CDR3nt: TGTGCCACCAGCCCGGACGGGGGTAACTACGAGCAGTACTTC

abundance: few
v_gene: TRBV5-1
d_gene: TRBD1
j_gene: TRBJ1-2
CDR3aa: CASSSAGTGSNYGYTF
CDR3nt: TGCGCCAGCAGCTCGGCCGGGACAGGGAGTAACTATGGCTACACCTTC

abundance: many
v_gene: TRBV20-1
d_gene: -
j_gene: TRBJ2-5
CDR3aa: CSFEGEEGGETQYF
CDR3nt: TGCAGTTTCGAAGGGGAGGAGGGTGGAGAGACCCAGTACTTC

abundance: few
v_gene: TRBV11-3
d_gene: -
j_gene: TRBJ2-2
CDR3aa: CASSPPRPIREPGLTLDTGELFF
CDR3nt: TGTGCCAGCAGCCCACCAAGACCCATTAGGGAGCCGGGACTCACCCTGGACACCGGGGAGCTGTTTTTT

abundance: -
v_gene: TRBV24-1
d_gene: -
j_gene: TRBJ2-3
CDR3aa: CATSRGLSTDTQYF
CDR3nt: TGTGCGACTTCTCGGGGGCTAAGCACAGATACGCAGTATTTT

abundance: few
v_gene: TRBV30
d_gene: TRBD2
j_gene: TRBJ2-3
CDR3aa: CAWSSSGRGGRADTQYF
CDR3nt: TGTGCCTGGAGTAGCAGCGGGAGAGGGGGTAGGGCAGATACGCAATATTTT

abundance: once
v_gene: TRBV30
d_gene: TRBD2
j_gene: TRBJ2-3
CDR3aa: CACLDLGRVTDTQYF
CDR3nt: TGTGCCTGTTTAGACCTCGGGAGGGTCACAGATACGCAGTATTTT

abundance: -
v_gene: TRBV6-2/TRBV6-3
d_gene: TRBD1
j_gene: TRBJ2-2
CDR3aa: CASSYPRTGGANTGELFF
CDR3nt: TGTGCCAGCAGTTACCCCCGGACAGGGGGCGCGAACACCGGGGAGCTGTTTTTT

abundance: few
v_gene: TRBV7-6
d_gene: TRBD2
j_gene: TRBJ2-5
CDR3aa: CASSIMAGEAETQYF
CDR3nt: TGTGCCAGCAGCATAATGGCGGGAGAGGCGGAGACCCAGTACTTC